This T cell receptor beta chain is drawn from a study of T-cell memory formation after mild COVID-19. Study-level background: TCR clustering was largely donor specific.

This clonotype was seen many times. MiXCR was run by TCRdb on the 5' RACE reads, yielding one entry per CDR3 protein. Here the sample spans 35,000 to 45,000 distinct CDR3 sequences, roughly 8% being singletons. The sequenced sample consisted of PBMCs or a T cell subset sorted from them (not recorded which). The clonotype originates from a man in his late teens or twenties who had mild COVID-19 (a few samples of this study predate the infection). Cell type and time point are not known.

Here the CDR3 reads CASSQAQGNIQYF. The CDR3 bases are TGCGCCAGCAGCCAAGCGCAGGGAAACATTCAGTACTTC. The rearrangement links TRBV4-3 to TRBJ2-4; TRBD1 might be the D (5 bases). The CDR3 is 13 amino acids. CDR1 and CDR2 (germline): LGHNA, YSLEER. V lost 1 base and J lost 6, with 7 bases in between.